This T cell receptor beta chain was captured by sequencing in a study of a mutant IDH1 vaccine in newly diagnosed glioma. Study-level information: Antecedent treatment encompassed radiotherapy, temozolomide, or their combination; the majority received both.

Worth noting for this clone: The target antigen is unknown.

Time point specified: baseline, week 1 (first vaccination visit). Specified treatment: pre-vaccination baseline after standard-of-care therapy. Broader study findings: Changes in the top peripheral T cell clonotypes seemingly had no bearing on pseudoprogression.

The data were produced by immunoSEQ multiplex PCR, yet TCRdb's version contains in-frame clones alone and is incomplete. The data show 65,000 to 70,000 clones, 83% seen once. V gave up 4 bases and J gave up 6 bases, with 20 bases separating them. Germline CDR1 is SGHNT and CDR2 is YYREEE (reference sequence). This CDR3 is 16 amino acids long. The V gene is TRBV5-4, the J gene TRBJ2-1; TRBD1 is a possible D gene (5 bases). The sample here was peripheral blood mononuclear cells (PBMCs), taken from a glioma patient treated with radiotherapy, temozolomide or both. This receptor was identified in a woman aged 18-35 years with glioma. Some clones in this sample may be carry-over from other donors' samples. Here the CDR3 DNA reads TGTGCCAGCAGCCCCGTGGCCTTGACAGCGTCCAATGAGCAGTTCTTC. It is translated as CASSPVALTASNEQFF.